The clone carrying this T cell receptor beta chain was observed a single time. The data derive from a study of blood T cell repertoires in COVID-19. CDR1 and CDR2 from the germline V gene are MDHEN and SYDVKM. V was pared by 4 bases and J by 4 bases, with 13 bases between. CDR3 length equals 14 residues. The authors' processing: Reference gene primer amplification gave estimated nucleated cell counts. Clones were read by immunoSEQ multiplex PCR, and TCRdb kept only the in-frame ones, dropping some. The D gene and trimming were derived from the DNA, and the V and J assignments and clone size from that table. The data contain 150,000 to 200,000 clones, 75% to 85% of them singletons.

Sequences were obtained from PBMCs or T cells enriched from blood (not recorded which). The chain combines TRBV28 with TRBJ1-2; unclear D gene. The sequence was obtained from a man aged 50-59 years who had recovered from COVID-19. The chain's CDR3 is CASSSLGPGYGYTF. The CDR3 bases are TGTGCCAGCAGTTCCCTCGGCCCGGGCTATGGCTACACCTTC.